The 12 T cell receptor beta chains given below trace back to one sample, sequenced in a study of response to subunit inactivated influenza vaccine. TCRdb itself ran the RT-PCR reads through MiXCR, one entry per CDR3 protein. The sample consists of hundreds of thousands of distinct CDR3 sequences, under 9% of them appearing once. This specimen was PBMCs from blood, taken less than 25 months after vaccination. The receptors were gathered from a man aged 50 to 69 who received an inactivated influenza vaccine.

CDR3 region: CASSVGPINTEAFF. For the CDR3, the DNA is TGTGCCAGCAGCGTGGGGCCCATTAACACTGAAGCTTTCTTT. The chain links TRBV9 to TRBJ1-1; perhaps TRBD1 as D (5 bases). V was cut by 2 bases and J by 2 bases, with 10 bases left in between. The CDR3 has 14 amino acids. The germline V gene has CDR1 SGDLS and CDR2 YYNGEE.

The rearrangement uses TRBV20-1 and TRBJ2-3; D might be TRBD1 (6 bases). The germline CDR1 and CDR2 sequences are DFQATT and SNEGSKA (reference sequence). This CDR3 contains 15 residues. The V and J ends lost 5 bases and 0 bases respectively, with 15 bases between them. CDR3: CSADSGETSTDTQYF. The CDR3 bases are TGCAGTGCTGATTCAGGGGAGACTAGCACAGATACGCAGTATTTT.

The V gene is TRBV21-1, the J gene TRBJ2-6; no check of the table's D call, TRBD1, against the DNA was made. TRBV21-1 is a recognized pseudogene. There are 22 residues in the CDR3. The CDR3 region is CASSKSLKGQVGQSSGANVLTF. The CDR3 coding sequence is TGTGCCAGCAGCAAAAGCCTAAAAGGACAGGTTGGGCAAAGCTCTGGGGCCAACGTCCTGACTTTC.

The J gene is TRBJ1-5, the V gene TRBV6-2 or TRBV6-3; 8 positions match TRBD1. CDR1 and CDR2 from the germline V gene are MNHEY and SVGEGT. J lost 3 bases, V lost 7 bases, and 5 bases had no gene match. This CDR3 comprises 14 residues. The CDR3 sequence is CASNLQGVNQPQHF. In DNA, the CDR3 is TGTGCCAGCAACCTACAGGGGGTCAATCAGCCCCAGCATTTT.

This clonotype was recorded many times. The chain employs TRBV20-1 and TRBJ2-3; 11 positions agree with TRBD2. CDR1 is DFQATT and CDR2 is SNEGSKA in the germline V gene (reference sequence). The CDR3 runs to 15 residues. V was clipped by 6 bases and J by 9 bases; unmatched bases: 14. CDR3: CSATLAGAGGYTQYF. CDR3 coding DNA: TGCAGTGCAACACTAGCGGGGGCAGGAGGTTACACGCAGTATTTT.

This sequence joins TRBV6-2 or TRBV6-3 and TRBJ2-1; 9 bases align to TRBD1. Germline CDR1 is MNHEY and CDR2 is SVGEGT. Unmatched junction bases numbered 4, after V lost 6 bases and J lost 1 base. This CDR3 region has 15 residues. Written as DNA, the CDR3 is TGTGCCAGCAGCACGGGACAGGGATCCTACAATGAGCAGTTCTTC. Translation gives CASSTGQGSYNEQFF.

The chain is built from TRBV7-2 and TRBJ2-2; 8 bases are a match to TRBD2. Trimming cost V 7 bases and J 2 bases; bases outside gene matches: 9. Germline assignment: CDR1 SGHTA and CDR2 FQGNSA. The CDR3 spans 16 residues. The CDR3 spells CASNLLGLENTGELFF. DNA for the CDR3: TGTGCCAGCAACCTCCTGGGACTAGAAAACACCGGGGAGCTGTTTTTT. Filled out from reference TRBV7-2 and TRBJ2-2, the complete variable domain reads GAGVSQSPSNKVTEKGKDVELRCDPISGHTALYWYRQSLGQGLEFLIYFQGNSAPDKSGLPSDRFSAERTGGSVSTLTIQRTQQEDSAVYLCASNLLGLENTGELFFGEGSRLTVL.

J is TRBJ2-7 and V is TRBV6-2 or TRBV6-3; D is undetermined. V shed 5 bases and J shed 4 bases, with 12 bases lying between them. The CDR3 spans 13 residues. The germline V gene has CDR1 MNHEY and CDR2 SVGEGT. The CDR3 sequence: CASSPGRVYEQYF. In DNA form, the CDR3 reads TGTGCCAGCAGTCCTGGACGAGTATACGAGCAGTACTTC.

This clonotype has a handful of counts. The chain joins TRBV19 to TRBJ1-2, with no clear D. The CDR3 has 15 amino acids. Trimming pared 1 base from V and 5 bases from J, leaving 14 bases between. Germline V gene data show CDR1 as LNHDA and CDR2 as SQIVND (reference sequence). CDR3 DNA sequence: TGTGCCAGTAGTATAGTAGGCAGGAGAACATATGGCTACACCTTC. The encoded protein is CASSIVGRRTYGYTF.

CDR3 residues: CSVPTRASGAYEQYF. The CDR3 region has the DNA TGCAGTGTCCCGACACGGGCTAGCGGAGCCTACGAGCAGTACTTC. The rearrangement uses TRBV20-1 and TRBJ2-7; 7 nucleotides agree with TRBD2. The CDR3 is 15 residues long. V dropped 7 bases and J dropped 2; count of bases not matched to a gene: 14. Germline V lookup: CDR1 DFQATT, CDR2 SNEGSKA (reference sequence).

The chain couples TRBV6-5 to TRBJ2-2; 7 bases agree with TRBD1. V shed 2 bases and J 2 bases; nucleotides not matched to a gene: 11. The CDR3 totals 18 residues. Looked up from germline, CDR1 is MNHEY and CDR2 is SVGAGI. Here the CDR3 reads CASSYIRGRLINTGELFF. The CDR3 nucleotides read TGTGCCAGCAGTTACATTAGGGGGCGCTTGATTAACACCGGGGAGCTGTTTTTT.

Many counts were recorded for this clonotype. This CDR3 reads CASSLVLSEDEQFF. The CDR3 bases are TGTGCCAGCAGCTTGGTTCTTAGCGAGGATGAGCAGTTCTTC. The gene calls are TRBV5-5 and TRBJ2-1, with a possible D match to TRBD2 (5 bases). The CDR3 is 14 amino acids. Looked up from germline, CDR1 is SGHKS and CDR2 is YYEKEE (reference sequence). The V end lost 0 bases, the J end lost 8 bases, and 12 bases lay between the germline ends. Full variable domain (remainder filled in from reference TRBV5-5 and TRBJ2-1): DAGVTQSPTHLIKTRGQQVTLRCSPISGHKSVSWYQQVLGQGPQFIFQYYEKEERGRGNFPDRFSARQFPNYSSELNVNALLLGDSALYLCASSLVLSEDEQFFGPGTRLTVL.